What follows are 17 T cell receptor beta chains derived from one specimen sequenced in a study of T cells in Graves' hyperthyroidism and ophthalmopathy. Amplification of TCR beta CDR3 regions was performed using RNA transcripts as template. The HTBI primer set drove a first-round RT-PCR of the TCR CDR3. TCRdb re-called the multiplex PCR reads through MiXCR, storing one row per CDR3 protein. The sample consists of 560,000 or so distinct CDR3 sequences, 15% to 20% of them appearing once. The source material was blood. These receptors all stem from a man between 40 and 49 years old with Graves' ophthalmopathy.

V is TRBV4-1 and J is TRBJ2-7; D not resolved. Trimming took off 1 base at V and 7 bases at J, with 11 bases between the two ends. This CDR3 spans 13 amino acids. Germline CDR1 reads MGHRA; CDR2 reads YSYEKL. CDR3 sequence reads: CASSQVPLREQYF. The CDR3 region has the DNA TGCGCCAGCAGCCAAGTACCCCTGAGGGAGCAGTACTTC.

The J gene is TRBJ1-1, the V gene TRBV7-3, with 7 bases lining up with TRBD1. CDR3 length equals 15 residues. Germline V gene lookup returns CDR1 SGHTA and CDR2 FQGTGA. V shed 2 bases, J shed 4 bases, and the junction held 7 bases outside the gene matches. The CDR3: CASSLDGAGGTEAFF. Written as DNA, the CDR3 is TGTGCCAGCAGCTTAGACGGGGCAGGGGGCACTGAAGCTTTCTTT.

This clonotype occurred a few times. The genes are TRBV19 and TRBJ1-4; D unresolved. Germline CDR1 LNHDA, CDR2 SQIVND (reference sequence). The germline V and J ends were trimmed by 6 bases and 6 bases, with 2 bases remaining between them. The CDR3 runs 10 residues. The CDR3 sequence: CASSDEKLFF. In DNA form, the CDR3 reads TGTGCCAGTAGCGATGAAAAACTGTTTTTT.

Many counts were recorded for this clonotype. This chain links TRBV7-8 with TRBJ1-1; D might be TRBD1 (5 bases). From germline, CDR1 is SGHVS and CDR2 FQNEAQ. Trimming left V 4 bases short and J 11 bases short, with 11 bases between. The CDR3 loop spans 11 amino acids. CDR3 nucleotides: TGTGCCAGCAGCTCCGGGGAGGGGGCTTTCTTT. It yields the protein CASSSGEGAFF. The full variable domain, rest sourced from reference TRBV7-8 and TRBJ1-1, is GAGVSQSPRYKVAKRGQDVALRCDPISGHVSLFWYQQALGQGPEFLTYFQNEAQLDKSGLPSDRFFAERPEGSVSTLKIQRTQQEDSAVYLCASSSGEGAFFGQGTRLTVV.

This clonotype occurred many times. The rearrangement links TRBV2 to TRBJ2-1; 9 bases match TRBD1. With 7 bases clipped from V and 0 bases from J, the junction kept 4 bases outside the gene matches. The CDR3 consists of 15 residues. Germline loops: CDR1 SNHLY, CDR2 FYNNEI. CDR3 DNA: TGTGCCAGCATTATACAGGGGGCCTCCTACAATGAGCAGTTCTTC. Translation gives CASIIQGASYNEQFF.

The chain employs TRBV6-1 and TRBJ2-7; perhaps TRBD1 as D (6 bases). With 4 bases removed from V and 2 bases from J, the gap between germline ends came to 12 bases. Germline-derived CDR1 and CDR2 are MNHNS and SASEGT. This CDR3 has 14 residues. CDR3 coding DNA: TGTGCCAGCAGTGGGACAGCCGAGGCCTACGAGCAGTACTTC. Encoded protein: CASSGTAEAYEQYF.

This clonotype was seen ten or more times. The chain joins TRBV28 to TRBJ1-1, with a weak D call TRBD1 (6 bases). Looked up from germline, CDR1 is MDHEN and CDR2 is SYDVKM. V shed 6 bases and J shed 1 base, with 12 bases lying between them. This CDR3 spans 14 amino acids. CDR3 in amino acids: CASSPGTPNTEAFF. The CDR3 DNA reads TGTGCCAGCAGCCCAGGGACACCGAACACTGAAGCTTTCTTT.

The table lists this clonotype with a few counts. The V gene is TRBV3-1, the J gene TRBJ1-1; tentatively, D is TRBD1 (5 bases). The germline V and J ends were trimmed by 10 bases and 0 bases, with 9 bases remaining between them. In germline, CDR1 is LGHDT, CDR2 YNNKEL (reference sequence). CDR3 length equals 12 residues. This CDR3 is CATRGVNTEAFF. The CDR3 region has the DNA TGTGCCACCCGAGGGGTGAACACTGAAGCTTTCTTT.

The chain is built from TRBV5-1 and TRBJ2-5; TRBD2 might be the D (6 bases). Trimming stripped 4 bases from V and 5 bases from J, with 18 bases between. Per the germline V gene, CDR1 is SGHRS and CDR2 is YFSETQ. The CDR3 totals 15 residues. CDR3: CASSRTGSAGETQYF. Written as DNA, the CDR3 is TGCGCCAGCAGCAGAACGGGTTCCGCGGGGGAGACCCAGTACTTC.

This clonotype has at least ten counts. This chain uses TRBV28 with TRBJ2-7; D possibly uses TRBD1 or TRBD2 (5 bases each). The germline CDR1 and CDR2 sequences are MDHEN and SYDVKM. Trimming cost V 6 bases and J 3 bases, with 15 bases left between them. The CDR3 loop spans 14 amino acids. CDR3 in amino acids: CASSPPGTGYEQYF. The CDR3 region has the DNA TGTGCCAGCAGCCCCCCCGGGACCGGCTACGAGCAGTACTTC.

The gene calls are TRBV7-8 and TRBJ2-1, with D possibly being TRBD1 (6 bases). Trimming left V 5 bases short and J 7 bases short, with 18 bases between. Germline V lookup: CDR1 SGHVS, CDR2 FQNEAQ. This CDR3 comprises 15 residues. CDR3 nucleotides: TGTGCCAGCAGCCCCCGTTGGGACACTGGGAATGAGCAGTTCTTC. It yields the protein CASSPRWDTGNEQFF.

This clonotype was counted between two and nine times. The rearrangement links TRBV6-1 to TRBJ2-1; TRBD2 matches at 7 bases. Per the germline V gene, CDR1 is MNHNS and CDR2 is SASEGT. V gave up 7 bases and J gave up 7 bases; unmatched junction bases: 10. The CDR3 has 14 amino acids. The DNA for the CDR3 is TGTGCCAGCACCCACGGGCAGGGAGGGAATGAGCAGTTCTTC. Translation gives CASTHGQGGNEQFF.

The chain links TRBV6-4 to TRBJ1-1, with 11 bases lining up with TRBD1. V gave up 7 bases and J gave up 5 bases; unmatched junction bases: 12. The CDR3 has 16 residues. Germline values: CDR1 MRHNA, CDR2 SNTAGT. CDR3 sequence: CASNTRTGGQGTEAFF. CDR3 nucleotides: TGTGCCAGCAATACCCGGACAGGGGGCCAGGGGACTGAAGCTTTCTTT.

This chain links TRBV9 with TRBJ2-1; TRBD2 is a possible D gene (6 bases). Trimming shortened V by 1 base and J by 7 bases, and 9 bases separated the two germline ends. The germline CDR1 and CDR2 sequences are SGDLS and YYNGEE. CDR3 length: 13 amino acids. CDR3 nucleotide sequence: TGTGCCAGCAGCGTAAAACGGGGGAATGAGCAGTTCTTC. Protein product: CASSVKRGNEQFF.

The chain employs TRBV5-4 and TRBJ2-7; D is perhaps TRBD2 (6 bases). Deletions cut 4 bases from V and 5 bases from J, with 16 bases between. Germline CDR1 reads SGHNT; CDR2 reads YYREEE (reference sequence). CDR3 size: 14 residues. CDR3 amino acids: CASSRPTSSHEQYF. The DNA for the CDR3 is TGTGCCAGCAGCAGACCGACTAGTTCTCACGAGCAGTACTTC.

The table lists this clonotype with a few counts. The chain carries TRBV24-1 and TRBJ2-3, with D unclear. This CDR3 has 12 residues. CDR1 and CDR2 from the germline V gene are KGHDR and SFDVKD. Trimming removed 6 bases from V and 2 bases from J, with 5 bases in between. CDR3 loop: CATSTTTDTQYF. The CDR3 nucleotides read TGTGCCACCAGTACAACCACAGATACGCAGTATTTT.

This clonotype was observed many times. The chain recombines TRBV27 with TRBJ2-6; possibly TRBD1 for D (5 bases). V lost 3 bases to trimming and J lost 4 bases, with 10 bases between them. The CDR3 sequence is 15 residues long. Looked up from germline, CDR1 is MNHEY and CDR2 is SMNVEV (reference sequence). CDR3 sequence reads: CASSFSGIGANVLTF. DNA for the CDR3: TGTGCCAGCAGTTTTTCAGGGATAGGGGCCAACGTCCTGACTTTC.